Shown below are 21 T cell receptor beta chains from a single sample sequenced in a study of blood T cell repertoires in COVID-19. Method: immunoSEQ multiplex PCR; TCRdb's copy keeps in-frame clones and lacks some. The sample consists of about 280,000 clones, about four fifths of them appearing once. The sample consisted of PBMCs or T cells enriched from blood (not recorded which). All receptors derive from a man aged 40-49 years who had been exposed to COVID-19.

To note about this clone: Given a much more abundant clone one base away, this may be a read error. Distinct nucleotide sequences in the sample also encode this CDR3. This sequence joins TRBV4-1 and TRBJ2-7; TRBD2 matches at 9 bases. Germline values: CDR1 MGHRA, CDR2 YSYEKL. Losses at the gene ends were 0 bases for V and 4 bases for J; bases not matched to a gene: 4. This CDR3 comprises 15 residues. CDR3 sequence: CASSQEIAGAYEQYF. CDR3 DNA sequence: TGCGCCAGCAGCCAAGAGATAGCGGGAGCGTACGAGCAGTACTTC.

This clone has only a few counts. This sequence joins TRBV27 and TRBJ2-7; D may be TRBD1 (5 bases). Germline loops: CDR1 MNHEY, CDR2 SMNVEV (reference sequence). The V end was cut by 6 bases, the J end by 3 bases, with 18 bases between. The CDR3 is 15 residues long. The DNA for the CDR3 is TGTGCCAGCAGGACCAGGGTTGGAACCCACTACGAGCAGTACTTC. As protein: CASRTRVGTHYEQYF.

The CDR3 region has the DNA TGTGCCAGCAGCTTAGCACAGTTTAACTATGGCTACACCTTC. Protein sequence: CASSLAQFNYGYTF. This chain connects TRBV11-2 to TRBJ1-2; D is ambiguous. CDR3 length: 14 amino acids. V was clipped by 1 base and J by 1 base, with 7 bases between them. Germline values: CDR1 SGHAT, CDR2 FQNNGV.

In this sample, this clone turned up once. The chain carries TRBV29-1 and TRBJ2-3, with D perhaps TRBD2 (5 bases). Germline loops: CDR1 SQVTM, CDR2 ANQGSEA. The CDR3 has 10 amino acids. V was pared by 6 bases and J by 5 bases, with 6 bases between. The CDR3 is CSVREDTQYF. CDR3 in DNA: TGCAGCGTGAGGGAAGATACGCAGTATTTT.

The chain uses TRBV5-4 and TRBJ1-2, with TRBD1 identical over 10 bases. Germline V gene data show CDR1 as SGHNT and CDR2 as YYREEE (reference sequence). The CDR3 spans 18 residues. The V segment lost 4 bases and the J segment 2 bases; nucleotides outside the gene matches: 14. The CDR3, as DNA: TGTGCCAGCAGCCGAAGAGGGACAGGGGATCTTGTAAACTATGGCTACACCTTC. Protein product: CASSRRGTGDLVNYGYTF.

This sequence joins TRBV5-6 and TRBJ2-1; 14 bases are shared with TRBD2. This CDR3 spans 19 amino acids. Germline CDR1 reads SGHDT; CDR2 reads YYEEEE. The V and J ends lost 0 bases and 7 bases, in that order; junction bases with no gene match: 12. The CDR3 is CASSLGGTSGSILVNEQFF. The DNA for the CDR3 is TGTGCCAGCAGCTTGGGTGGGACTAGCGGGAGTATTTTGGTAAATGAGCAGTTCTTC.

The CDR3 reads CASSQEGGNYGYTF. CDR3 nucleotides: TGCGCCAGCAGCCAAGAAGGAGGAAACTATGGCTACACCTTC. This chain connects TRBV4-1 to TRBJ1-2; D call uncertain. Trimming left V 0 bases short and J 2 bases short, with 7 bases between. Germline assignment: CDR1 MGHRA and CDR2 YSYEKL. This CDR3 has 14 residues.

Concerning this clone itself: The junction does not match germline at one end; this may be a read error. The CDR3 loop is CASSPRSTDRGATEAFF. CDR3 nucleotides: TGTGCCAGCTCACCACGATCTACGGACAGGGGGGCAACTGAAGCATTCTTT. The V and J genes are TRBV18 and TRBJ1-1; 10 bases align to TRBD1. CDR3 length equals 17 residues. The germline V gene has CDR1 KGHSH and CDR2 LQKENI.

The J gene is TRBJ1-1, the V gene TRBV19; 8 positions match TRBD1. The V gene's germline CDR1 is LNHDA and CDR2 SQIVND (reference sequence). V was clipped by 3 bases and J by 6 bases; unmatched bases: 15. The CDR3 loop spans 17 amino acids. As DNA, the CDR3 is TGTGCCAGTAGTATCTTCCATTGGACAGGGACGGCGCCTGAAGCTTTCTTT. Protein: CASSIFHWTGTAPEAFF.

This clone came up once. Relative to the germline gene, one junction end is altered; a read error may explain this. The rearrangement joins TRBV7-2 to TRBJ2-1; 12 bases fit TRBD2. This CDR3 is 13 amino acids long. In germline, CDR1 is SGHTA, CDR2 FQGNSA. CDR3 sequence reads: CASSSSSGRAVVF. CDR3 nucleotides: TGTGCCAGCAGCTCATCTAGCGGGAGGGCCGTGGTCTTC.

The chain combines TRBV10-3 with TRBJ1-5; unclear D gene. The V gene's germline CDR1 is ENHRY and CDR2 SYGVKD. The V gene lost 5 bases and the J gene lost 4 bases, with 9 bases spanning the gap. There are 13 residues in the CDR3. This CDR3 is CAISLAGNQPQHF. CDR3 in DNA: TGTGCCATCAGTCTGGCCGGGAATCAGCCCCAGCATTTT.

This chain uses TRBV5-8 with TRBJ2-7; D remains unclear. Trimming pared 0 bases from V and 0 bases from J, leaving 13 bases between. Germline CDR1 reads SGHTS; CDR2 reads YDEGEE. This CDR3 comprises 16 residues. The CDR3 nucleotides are TGTGCCAGCAGCTTGGGTTCGCGGTTTAGCTCCTACGAGCAGTACTTC. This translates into CASSLGSRFSSYEQYF.

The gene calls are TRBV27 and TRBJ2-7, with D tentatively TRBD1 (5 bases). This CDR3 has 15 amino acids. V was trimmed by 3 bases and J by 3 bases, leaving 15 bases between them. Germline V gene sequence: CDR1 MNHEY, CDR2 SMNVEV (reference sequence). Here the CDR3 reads CASSFEPGRFYEQYF. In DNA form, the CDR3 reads TGTGCCAGCAGTTTCGAACCAGGGCGATTCTACGAGCAGTACTTC.

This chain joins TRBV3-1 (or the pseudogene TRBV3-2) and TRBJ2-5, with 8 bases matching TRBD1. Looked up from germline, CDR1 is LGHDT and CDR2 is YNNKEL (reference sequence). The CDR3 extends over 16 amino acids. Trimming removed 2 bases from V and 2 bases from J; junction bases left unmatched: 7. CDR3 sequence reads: CASSQRGTGQQETQYF. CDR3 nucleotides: TGTGCCAGCAGCCAACGCGGGACAGGACAACAAGAGACCCAGTACTTC.

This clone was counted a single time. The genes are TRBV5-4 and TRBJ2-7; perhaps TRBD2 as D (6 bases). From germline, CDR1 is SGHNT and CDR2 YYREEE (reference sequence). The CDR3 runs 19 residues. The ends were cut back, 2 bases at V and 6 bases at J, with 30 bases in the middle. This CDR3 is CASSLLGGGKFSFSGEQYF. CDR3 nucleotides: TGTGCCAGCAGCTTATTGGGTGGAGGGAAGTTCTCTTTTTCGGGCGAGCAGTACTTC.

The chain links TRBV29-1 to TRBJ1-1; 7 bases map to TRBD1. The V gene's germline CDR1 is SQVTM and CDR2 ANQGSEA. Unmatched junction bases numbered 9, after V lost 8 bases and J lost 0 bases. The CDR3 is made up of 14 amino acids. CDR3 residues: CSILRDSLNTEAFF. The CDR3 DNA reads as TGCAGCATTTTGAGGGACAGTTTGAACACTGAAGCTTTCTTT.

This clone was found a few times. The CDR3 sequence is CASTRTGRNGNSPLHF. CDR3 coding DNA: TGTGCCAGCACGCGGACAGGTCGGAATGGTAATTCACCCCTCCACTTT. The chain employs TRBV6-6 and TRBJ1-6; 7 nucleotides match TRBD1. CDR3 size: 16 residues. V lost 7 bases, J lost 6 bases, and 12 bases stayed unmatched. CDR1 is MNHNY, CDR2 SVGAGI, per germline (reference sequence).

The CDR3 region has the DNA TGTGTCGACTTAGATTGGACCGGGGAGCTGTTTTTT. Amino acids: CVDLDWTGELFF. The chain uses TRBV5-8 and TRBJ2-2; no reliable D call. The CDR3 covers 12 residues. The germline CDR1 and CDR2 sequences are SGHTS and YDEGEE.

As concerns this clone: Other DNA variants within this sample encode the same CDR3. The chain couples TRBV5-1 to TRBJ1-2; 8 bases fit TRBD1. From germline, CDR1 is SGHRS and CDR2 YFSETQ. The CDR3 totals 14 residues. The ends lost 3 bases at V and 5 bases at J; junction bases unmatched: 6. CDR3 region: CASSSGQGGYGYTF. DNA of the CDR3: TGCGCCAGCAGCTCCGGACAGGGAGGGTATGGCTACACCTTC.

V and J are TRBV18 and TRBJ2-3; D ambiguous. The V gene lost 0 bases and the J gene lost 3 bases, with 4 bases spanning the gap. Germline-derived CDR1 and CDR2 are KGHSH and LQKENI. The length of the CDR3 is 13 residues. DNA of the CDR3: TGTGCCAGCTCACCACCAGAGACAGATACGCAGTATTTT. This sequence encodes CASSPPETDTQYF.

The CDR3, as DNA: TGTGCCAGCAGGCCGGCGGGGGATGGCTATGGCTACACCTTC. It specifies CASRPAGDGYGYTF. This rearrangement joins TRBV6-5 to TRBJ1-2; TRBD1 might be the D (5 bases). CDR1 is MNHEY and CDR2 is SVGAGI in the germline V gene. The CDR3 spans 14 residues. Trimming removed 6 bases from V and 4 bases from J, with 15 bases in between.